Here is one T cell receptor beta chain with its context. Its antigen remains unknown. A minimum of 7 million PBMCs was isolated per sample. Per individual sample, total RNA of at least 6 micrograms was extracted. Trimming cost V 4 bases and J 3 bases, with 13 bases left between them. The germline gives CDR1 MGHRA, CDR2 YSYEKL. The CDR3 extends over 15 amino acids. The sample is drawn from a study of blood T cells in healthy people across ages. Findings and caveats of the study: Long-lived donors had more naive CD4+ cells and higher diversity than aged donors.

Through a sample-barcoded 5' primer and a J-beta primer mix, a second PCR was run for roughly 7 to 12 cycles. Every single cDNA molecule received a tag from a template-switch adaptor with 12 random nucleotides. TCRdb re-derived calls from the 5' RACE reads in MiXCR, one entry per CDR3 protein. This table has about 600,000 distinct CDR3 sequences, 40% to 55% appearing once. The chain combines TRBV4-1 with TRBJ2-1, with D possibly TRBD2 on 5 matching bases. The source material was blood. The receptor comes from an elderly man in good health. The CDR3 sequence is CASSLEGFGYNEQFF. CDR3 bases: TGCGCCAGCAGCCTAGAGGGATTCGGCTACAATGAGCAGTTCTTC.